A selection of T cell receptor beta chains follows, all from one sample in a study of T cell responses to AZD1222 COVID-19 vaccine. Clones were sequenced by immunoSEQ multiplex PCR, and TCRdb holds only the in-frame ones, with some missing. Among some 120,000 clones listed, approximately 84% were seen once. The source material was peripheral blood, sampled on day 0 of AZD1222 vaccination. These receptors all stem from an adult in good health. Each CDR3 is given with its conserved first and last residue. A D gene is named only where the DNA matches it firmly. A clone size is listed for some rows: how often the clone was seen (once, few, many), or a class if it is expanded.

>.|TRBD1|TRBJ1-2|TRBV9
TGTGCCAGCAGCTTAGAGACAGGGGGCGATGGCTACACCTTC
CASSLETGGDGYTF
>.|.|TRBJ2-5|TRBV6-2/TRBV6-3
TGTGCCAGCAGTTACTCTTACCAAGAGACCCAGTACTTC
CASSYSYQETQYF
>few|TRBD1|TRBJ2-7|TRBV27
TGTGCCAGCAGTTTATCTGGGACAGGCGCCTCCTACGAGCAGTACTTC
CASSLSGTGASYEQYF
>.|TRBD1|TRBJ1-2|TRBV27
TGTGCCAGCAGGGCGACAGGGGCCTATGGCTACACCTTC
CASRATGAYGYTF
>.|.|TRBJ1-5|TRBV7-2
TGTGCCAGCAGCTCAAGTGAGGTCCAGCCCCAGCATTTT
CASSSSEVQPQHF
>.|.|TRBJ2-7|TRBV11-3
TGTGCCAGCAGCTACTGGGGAGAGCAGTACTTC
CASSYWGEQYF
>.|.|TRBJ2-7|TRBV18
TGTGCCAGCTCACTCGCAGGGGGGGCCTACGAGCAGTACTTC
CASSLAGGAYEQYF
>few|.|TRBJ1-1|TRBV6-6
TGTGCCAGCAGTTACGCTACGAACACTGAAGCTTTCTTT
CASSYATNTEAFF
>.|TRBD1|TRBJ1-5|TRBV5-1
TGCGCCAGCAGCTTGGATTCAGGGGGCACTCAGCCCCAGCATTTT
CASSLDSGGTQPQHF
>.|.|TRBJ1-4|TRBV28
TGTGCCAGCGTCCCCGGACGGTTAAATGAAAAACTGTTTTTT
CASVPGRLNEKLFF
>.|.|TRBJ1-1|TRBV19
TGTGCCAGTACCCGAAGTGGCAGGGGCCCTGAAGCTTTCTTT
CASTRSGRGPEAFF
>.|.|TRBJ2-1|TRBV24-1
TGTGCCACCAGTGATTCTCCGGGGAACCTTTACAATGAGCAGTTCTTC
CATSDSPGNLYNEQFF
>once|.|TRBJ2-1|TRBV18
TGTGCCAGCTCACCCCAGGGCGGTGAGCAGTTCTTC
CASSPQGGEQFF
>once|TRBD1|TRBJ1-2|TRBV5-5
TGTGCCAGCAGTATGGGACAGACACCCGGCTACACCTTC
CASSMGQTPGYTF
>.|.|TRBJ2-1|TRBV28
TGTGCCAGCAGTTTATCTGGGGGAAATGAGCAGTTCTTC
CASSLSGGNEQFF
>few|TRBD1|TRBJ2-7|TRBV7-9
TGTGCCAGCAGCTCGTACAGGGGAGCTTCCGAGCAGTACTTC
CASSSYRGASEQYF
>.|.|TRBJ1-1|TRBV5-1
TGCGCCAGCAGCGATCTTCAGGGTCACGGAGCTTTCTTT
CASSDLQGHGAFF
>.|.|TRBJ1-1|TRBV21-1
TGTGCCAGCAGCAAACGGCGGCAGCCGGAGGGGTACACTGAAGCTTTCTTT
CASSKRRQPEGYTEAFF
>.|.|TRBJ1-3|TRBV7-9
TGTGCCAGCAGCCCGGTCGGATGGGGGCTTGGAAACACCATATATTTT
CASSPVGWGLGNTIYF
>.|TRBD2|TRBJ2-7|TRBV5-8
TGTGCCAGCAGCCCGACTAGCGGGACCTACGAGCAGTACTTC
CASSPTSGTYEQYF
>.|.|TRBJ1-2|TRBV5-1
TGCGCCAGCACTGACAGGTTGGGAGACGTCTCTGGCTACACCTTC
CASTDRLGDVSGYTF
>once|TRBD2|TRBJ2-5|TRBV5-1
TGCGCCAGCAGCTTGGGACTAGCGGGAGGGGAGACCCAGTACTTC
CASSLGLAGGETQYF
>.|.|TRBJ1-2|TRBV5-5
TGTGCCAGCAGCTCCGGACGGTCTAACTATGGCTACACCTTC
CASSSGRSNYGYTF
>.|TRBD1|TRBJ2-7|TRBV7-3
TGTGCCAGCAGCTTAACGTTTGGGACAGGGGCCCACGAGCAGTACTTC
CASSLTFGTGAHEQYF
>few|TRBD1|TRBJ1-2|TRBV10-3
TGTGCCATCAGAGCAGATTCGGACAGGGCTCACTATGGCTACACCTTC
CAIRADSDRAHYGYTF
>.|.|TRBJ2-2|TRBV28
TGTGCCAGCACGGAGGTCGCGAACACCGGGGAGCTGTTTTTT
CASTEVANTGELFF
>.|.|TRBJ1-1|TRBV18
TGTGCCAGCTCACCACCGAGGCTCGGAGAGAACACTGAAGCTTTCTTT
CASSPPRLGENTEAFF
>.|.|TRBJ2-7|TRBV6-5
TGTGCCAGCAGATCCCGGGACACTTACTACGAGCAGTACTTC
CASRSRDTYYEQYF
>.|.|TRBJ2-3|TRBV24-1
TGTGCCACCCGGAGCCGCACAGATACGCAGTATTTT
CATRSRTDTQYF
>.|.|TRBJ2-2|TRBV9
TGTGCCAGCAGCGTAGTGGGGAAGGCCGGGGAGCTGTTTTTT
CASSVVGKAGELFF
>.|.|TRBJ2-7|TRBV6-5
TGTGCCAGCAGTAATCCCCGTGACCCGCCCTACGAGCAGTACTTC
CASSNPRDPPYEQYF
>.|.|TRBJ1-2|TRBV5-1
TGCGCCAGCAGCTTGAGTGATAACTATGGCTACACCTTC
CASSLSDNYGYTF
>.|.|TRBJ2-6|TRBV19
TGTGCCAGTAGTATGGTAAGGGGGGCGGCTGGGGCCAACGTCCTGACTTTC
CASSMVRGAAGANVLTF
>.|.|TRBJ1-2|TRBV3-1/TRBV3-2
TGTGCCAGCAGCGTACAGGGTAGAAGTGATAGCTACACCTTC
CASSVQGRSDSYTF
>.|.|TRBJ1-2|TRBV29-1
TGCAGCGTTGAACCTCTAGGGACCTATGGCTACACCTTC
CSVEPLGTYGYTF
>few|.|TRBJ2-3|TRBV5-1
TGCGCCAGCAGCCAAGGACCCTATTCCCTCGCAGATACGCAGTATTTT
CASSQGPYSLADTQYF
>once|.|TRBJ1-6|TRBV28
TGTGCCAGCAGTACCACGGATTCACCCCTCCACTTT
CASSTTDSPLHF
>.|.|TRBJ1-1|TRBV5-5
TGTGCCAGCAGCTTCGAATCTGAAGCTTTCTTT
CASSFESEAFF
>.|.|TRBJ1-1|TRBV6-1
TGTGCCAGCAGTGAAGTGGTTCCTAACCCCATCTTT
CASSEVVPNPIF
>few|.|TRBJ2-7|TRBV7-8
TGTGCCAGCAGCTTACCCCGTGGGGGGTCCGAGCAGTACTTC
CASSLPRGGSEQYF
>.|.|TRBJ2-7|TRBV18
TGTGCCAGCTCACCTCCAACCTACGAGCAGTACTTC
CASSPPTYEQYF
>.|.|TRBJ1-5|TRBV6-2/TRBV6-3
TGTGCCAGCAGCCGGGGGGTAGAGCCCCAGCATTTT
CASSRGVEPQHF
>.|.|TRBJ1-1|TRBV28
TGTGCCAGCAGCCACCAACGGGTTATAACTGAAGCTTTCTTT
CASSHQRVITEAFF
>.|.|TRBJ1-3|TRBV9
TGTGCCAGCAGCGATGACCGGGAGGGCTCTGGAAACACCATATATTTT
CASSDDREGSGNTIYF
>.|TRBD1|TRBJ1-5|TRBV2
TGTGCCAGCAGTGACACAGGGGGCAGCCAGCCCCAGCATTTT
CASSDTGGSQPQHF
>.|.|TRBJ1-2|TRBV27
TGTGCCAGCAGTTTATACAGGACTAACTATGGCTACACCTTC
CASSLYRTNYGYTF
>.|.|TRBJ2-1|TRBV2
TGTGCCAGCAGCGCGACAGGATTAGAGCAGTTCTTC
CASSATGLEQFF